This TCR beta chain was identified during a study of T cells in Graves' hyperthyroidism and ophthalmopathy. Template material for amplifying TCR beta CDR3 regions consisted of RNA transcripts. The TCR CDR3 was amplified in a first-round RT-PCR using the HTBI primer set. TCRdb re-analysed the multiplex PCR reads in MiXCR, keeping a single row per CDR3 protein. The sample gives 300,000 to 450,000 distinct CDR3 sequences, around 13% of which show up once; around a tenth is in the top ten. A note on this clonotype: Its cognate antigen is unknown.

The length of the CDR3 is 12 residues. The germline V gene encodes CDR1 DFQATT and CDR2 SNEGSKA (reference sequence). Notes on the study in general: Median prediction lead before ophthalmopathy onset was around 7 months with the model.

The sequenced material came from blood. The chain carries TRBV20-1 and TRBJ1-4; D not resolved. This receptor was taken from a woman aged 18-29 years with Graves' hyperthyroidism. Here the CDR3 reads CSVRSNPEKLFF. CDR3 coding DNA: TGCAGCGTGAGGAGTAACCCGGAAAAACTGTTTTTT.